A selection of T cell receptor beta chains follows, all from one sample in a study of cytomegalovirus exposure and HLA in healthy donors. Libraries were prepared by immunoSEQ multiplex PCR; TCRdb keeps only in-frame clonotypes and omits some of them. In the table there are hundreds of thousands of clones, less than 95% of which are singletons. Source material: PBMCs. The receptor source for this set is a woman aged 25-40 years in good health and CMV-seronegative. CDR3s leave out the opening cysteine and the closing phenylalanine or tryptophan. A row's size may be missing; if present it is once, few, many or a size class.

v_gene,abundance,j_gene,CDR3aa
TRBV6-5,.,TRBJ2-3,ASSYSTDPPADTQY
TRBV11-3,.,TRBJ2-5,ASSQNAETQY
TRBV4-3,.,TRBJ2-1,ASSQVAGTSNEQF
TRBV11-2,.,TRBJ2-7,ASSYAEAYEQY
TRBV19,.,TRBJ1-1,ASSRTGGTEAF
TRBV27,.,TRBJ2-3,ASSLNPPTVLQADTQY
TRBV9,.,TRBJ2-7,ASSVADGTGGFEQY
TRBV9,.,TRBJ1-2,ASSSGLSGYT
TRBV9,once,TRBJ2-1,ASSVATLSHNEQF
TRBV27,few,TRBJ2-7,ASSWGGAGGYEQY
TRBV28,.,TRBJ2-6,ASTPGSGANVLT
TRBV6-1,.,TRBJ2-1,ASSELPGQGYNEQF
TRBV4-3,.,TRBJ2-7,ASSLLAGGHEQY
TRBV28,.,TRBJ2-5,ASSLPQRETQY